Below, 12 T cell receptor beta chains from the same sample are listed, as sequenced in a study of human T cells and chemical hapten exposure. Time point specified: patch test 1, 2 weeks after DPC sensitization. The sample's treatment: therapeutic diphenylcyclopropenone sensitization with weekly scalp DPC. In TCRdb, the RACE reads were re-called with MiXCR into one record per CDR3 protein. The table shows about 99,000 distinct CDR3 sequences, with under 15% occurring only once. Sequencing used whole blood, obtained in connection with sensitization to the hapten diphenylcyclopropenone (DPC). These receptors all come from a middle-aged woman with alopecia areata. Some clones in this sample may be carry-over from other donors' samples.

This clonotype has at least ten counts. The rearrangement links TRBV6-2 or TRBV6-3 to TRBJ2-1; D uncertain. V lost 10 bases and J 3 bases, leaving 16 bases between the germline ends. Germline V gene data show CDR1 as MNHEY and CDR2 as SVGEGT. The CDR3 loop spans 14 amino acids. CDR3: CATLLGLNYNEQFF. The CDR3 DNA reads as TGTGCCACCCTCCTGGGCCTTAACTACAATGAGCAGTTCTTC.

The sample holds a few counts of this clonotype. V gene TRBV14 combines with J gene TRBJ2-1; 8 nucleotides agree with TRBD2. V shed 4 bases, J shed 6 bases, and the junction held 2 bases outside the gene matches. Germline V gene sequence: CDR1 SGHDN, CDR2 FVKESK. The CDR3 consists of 13 residues. The CDR3 sequence: CASSPSGSNEQFF. Here the CDR3 DNA reads TGTGCCAGCAGCCCGAGCGGGAGCAATGAGCAGTTCTTC.

The chain carries TRBV29-1 and TRBJ2-7; D gene uncertain. Germline-derived CDR1 and CDR2 are SQVTM and ANQGSEA. The CDR3 is made up of 12 amino acids. The ends were cut back, 5 bases at V and 4 bases at J, with 12 bases in the middle. The CDR3 sequence is CSVSDPPYEQYF. The CDR3 DNA reads as TGCAGCGTTTCGGACCCACCATACGAGCAGTACTTC.

This sequence joins TRBV12-3 or TRBV12-4 and TRBJ1-4; D is perhaps TRBD1 (6 bases). The V end lost 3 bases, the J end lost 4 bases, and 9 bases lay between the germline ends. The CDR3 loop spans 14 amino acids. The CDR3 loop reads CASSFRGLNEKLFF. CDR3 DNA: TGTGCCAGCAGTTTCAGGGGCCTTAATGAAAAACTGTTTTTT.

The chain recombines TRBV20-1 with TRBJ2-3; TRBD2 agrees at 8 bases. The CDR3 spans 17 residues. Trimming at V came to 3 bases and at J to 0 bases, leaving 11 bases not matched to a gene. The germline V gene has CDR1 DFQATT and CDR2 SNEGSKA (reference sequence). For the CDR3, the DNA is TGCAGTGCTAGGGACTTCCGCGGGAGGCATAGCACAGATACGCAGTATTTT. Translation: CSARDFRGRHSTDTQYF.

This clonotype showed up just a few times. For the CDR3, the DNA is TGCAGCGGTTTGACTAGCGGTTACAATGAGCAGTTCTTC. It encodes CSGLTSGYNEQFF. The gene calls are TRBV29-1 and TRBJ2-1; 9 bases are shared with TRBD2. This CDR3 comprises 13 residues. The V gene end was trimmed by 7 bases and the J gene end by 4 bases; junction bases not matched to a gene: 5. CDR1 is SQVTM, CDR2 ANQGSEA, per germline.

This clonotype was observed a few times. CDR3 nucleotide sequence: TGTGCCAGCAGTGTCCGCGGACAGGGCCTTTCCGAGCAGTACTTC. It translates to CASSVRGQGLSEQYF. The chain links TRBV6-2 or TRBV6-3 to TRBJ2-7, with TRBD1 matching 8 bases. Looked up from germline, CDR1 is MNHEY and CDR2 is SVGEGT. The CDR3 extends over 15 amino acids. Losses at the gene ends were 5 bases for V and 6 bases for J; bases not matched to a gene: 12.

This chain uses TRBV11-2 with TRBJ1-2; TRBD1 aligns across 7 bases. Germline CDR1 is SGHAT and CDR2 is FQNNGV. Losses at the gene ends were 5 bases for V and 6 bases for J; bases not matched to a gene: 9. The CDR3 is made up of 14 amino acids. CDR3 in DNA: TGTGCCAGCAGCCTCCAGAGGGGGCTTGATGGCTACACCTTC. This gives the protein CASSLQRGLDGYTF. Full variable domain (missing parts from reference TRBV11-2 and TRBJ1-2): EAGVAQSPRYKIIEKRQSVAFWCNPISGHATLYWYQQILGQGPKLLIQFQNNGVVDDSQLPKDRFSAERLKGVDSTLKIQPAKLEDSAVYLCASSLQRGLDGYTFGSGTRLTVV.

This clonotype has a handful of counts. The J gene is TRBJ2-3, the V gene TRBV28; the D is unclear. Trimming removed 5 bases from V and 5 bases from J, with 8 bases in between. Germline CDR1 is MDHEN and CDR2 is SYDVKM. The CDR3 runs to 12 residues. CDR3 DNA: TGTGCCAGCAGTACCCGGATAGATACGCAGTATTTT. Its translation is CASSTRIDTQYF.

The J gene is TRBJ2-7, the V gene TRBV11-3; 11 nucleotides line up with TRBD1. The CDR3 totals 14 residues. Germline V gives CDR1 SGHNT, CDR2 YENEEA. The V and J ends lost 5 bases and 4 bases, in that order; junction bases with no gene match: 4. CDR3 amino acids: CASSGQGAKYEQYF. In nucleotides, the CDR3 is TGTGCCAGCAGCGGACAGGGGGCAAAGTACGAGCAGTACTTC.

The J gene is TRBJ2-3, the V gene TRBV7-2; 7 bases fit TRBD1. The germline V gene has CDR1 SGHTA and CDR2 FQGNSA. This CDR3 is built from 13 residues. V was clipped by 0 bases and J by 10 bases; unmatched bases: 4. CDR3 DNA: TGTGCCAGCAGCTTAGCCGACAGGGTTGCGCAGTATTTT. It specifies CASSLADRVAQYF. The full variable domain, completed using reference TRBV7-2 and TRBJ2-3, is GAGVSQSPSNKVTEKGKDVELRCDPISGHTALYWYRQSLGQGLEFLIYFQGNSAPDKSGLPSDRFSAERTGGSVSTLTIQRTQQEDSAVYLCASSLADRVAQYFGPGTRLTVL.

The chain carries TRBV28 and TRBJ1-1, with TRBD1 as a possible D gene (5 bases). CDR3 length: 18 residues. Germline V CDR1 and CDR2: MDHEN, SYDVKM. Trimming removed 6 bases at V and 1 base at J, with 24 bases between. The CDR3 loop is CASSPGFLGEGRNTEAFF. The DNA for the CDR3 is TGTGCCAGCAGCCCGGGTTTCCTGGGGGAAGGAAGGAACACTGAAGCTTTCTTT.